This T cell receptor (beta chain) came from a study of blood T cell repertoires in COVID-19. This table comes from immunoSEQ multiplex PCR, and its TCRdb copy is limited to in-frame clones, with some not included. The sample lists a few hundred thousand clones, roughly 88% occurring once. Germline CDR1 is SGHAT and CDR2 is FQNNGV. V shed 5 bases and J shed 4 bases, with 23 bases lying between them. There are 17 residues in the CDR3. The rearrangement uses TRBV11-2 and TRBJ1-1, with D possibly being TRBD1 (5 bases). Input material: peripheral blood. This sequence originates from a woman in her 30s with COVID-19, enrolled during active disease. The DNA for the CDR3 is TGTGCCAGCAGCGGTTACTTAAGTGGGACTGGTGGCACTGAAGCTTTCTTT. Its translation is CASSGYLSGTGGTEAFF.